This T cell receptor beta chain was retrieved from a study of pediatric ulcerative colitis. Broader study findings: Blood-rectal clonal overlap within each person was significantly higher in ulcerative colitis patients than controls.

Generated by immunoSEQ multiplex PCR, the TCRdb table keeps only in-frame clones and is missing some. The profile shows tens of thousands of clones, 77% of them singletons. Comments on this clone: The antigen remains undetermined.

Ulcerative colitis patients received no immunosuppressive medication before the diagnostic colonoscopy. Blood was drawn at the time of colonoscopy. The V gene's germline CDR1 is MDHEN and CDR2 SYDVKM. This CDR3 region has 18 residues. J lost 4 bases, V lost 8 bases, and 19 bases had no gene match. This chain links TRBV28 with TRBJ2-1; 8 bases agree with TRBD2. This sequence was found in a boy between 5 and 17 years old with moderate ulcerative colitis. Sequencing was performed on blood. DNA for the CDR3: TGTGCCAGCTCTGTCCCCTTCCGGGAGGGCCGGGGGTACAATGAGCAGTTCTTC. Protein: CASSVPFREGRGYNEQFF.